These T cell receptor beta chains were read from a single sample in a study of blood T cell repertoires in COVID-19. The assay was immunoSEQ multiplex PCR, and TCRdb's table has in-frame clones only and misses some. The sample records 250,000 to 300,000 clones, 75% to 90% being singletons. The specimen sequenced was peripheral blood. The source of these receptors is a woman in her 40s who had recovered from COVID-19. The CDR3 runs from the conserved cysteine through the conserved F or W. D genes are given only for firm matches. Some rows mark clone size as missing; the rest say once, few, many or name a class of expanded clone.

abundance	v_gene	d_gene	j_gene	CDR3aa	CDR3nt
once	TRBV18	TRBD1	TRBJ1-5	CASSPTGQGVQPQHF	TGTGCCAGCTCACCGACAGGACAGGGTGTCCAGCCCCAGCATTTT
.	TRBV4-2	TRBD2	TRBJ2-1	CASSQELPTSDYNEQFF	TGTGCCAGCAGCCAAGAATTGCCCACTAGCGATTACAATGAGCAGTTCTTC
once	TRBV6-1	.	TRBJ1-5	CASSAGGGSRLYSNQPQHF	TGTGCCAGCAGTGCGGGGGGAGGGTCCCGCCTTTATAGCAATCAGCCCCAGCATTTT
.	TRBV9	TRBD2	TRBJ2-2	CASSVEAGGSGELFF	TGTGCCAGCAGCGTAGAGGCGGGAGGTTCCGGGGAGCTGTTTTTT
.	TRBV28	.	TRBJ1-1	CASSLGSRVGAEAFF	TGTGCCAGCAGTTTAGGTAGCAGGGTAGGCGCTGAAGCTTTCTTT
few	TRBV30	TRBD2	TRBJ2-7	CAWKGDYHYEQYF	TGTGCCTGGAAAGGGGACTACCACTACGAGCAGTACTTC
once	TRBV9	TRBD2	TRBJ2-7	CASSPSAGGSSYEQYF	TGTGCCAGCAGCCCCTCAGCGGGGGGGAGCTCCTACGAGCAGTACTTC
.	TRBV27	.	TRBJ2-1	CASSSGTPYNEQFF	TGTGCCAGCAGTTCCGGGACACCCTACAATGAGCAGTTCTTC
.	TRBV18	TRBD1	TRBJ1-1	CASSPGTGGGTEAFF	TGTGCCAGCTCACCCGGGACAGGGGGTGGCACTGAAGCTTTCTTT
.	TRBV9	.	TRBJ1-2	CASSNPEPSRGYTF	TGTGCCAGCAGCAACCCCGAGCCCTCGAGGGGCTACACCTTC
.	TRBV6-4	.	TRBJ1-2	CASREQAVGNYGYTF	TGTGCCAGCAGGGAACAGGCCGTGGGGAACTATGGCTACACCTTC
.	TRBV6-4	.	TRBJ2-7	CASSDFPGNEQYF	TGTGCCAGCAGTGACTTTCCGGGGAACGAGCAGTACTTC
.	TRBV2	.	TRBJ2-7	CASSVPGLDSYEQYF	TGTGCCAGCAGTGTGCCGGGACTGGACTCCTACGAGCAGTACTTC
.	TRBV18	TRBD1	TRBJ1-3	CASSPGTGASSGNTIYF	TGTGCCAGCTCACCGGGGACAGGGGCGAGCTCTGGAAACACCATATATTTT
.	TRBV3-1/TRBV3-2	TRBD1	TRBJ1-1	CASSNGQGRAFF	TGTGCCAGCAGCAACGGACAGGGAAGAGCTTTCTTT
.	TRBV9	TRBD2	TRBJ2-5	CASSVGLAGLQETQYF	TGTGCCAGCAGCGTAGGTCTAGCGGGCCTACAAGAGACCCAGTACTTC
.	TRBV18	TRBD1	TRBJ2-5	CASSPIRDRGLETQYF	TGTGCCAGCTCACCGATTCGAGACAGGGGGTTGGAGACCCAGTACTTC
.	TRBV3-1/TRBV3-2	.	TRBJ2-2	CASRGASTGELFF	TGTGCCAGCCGGGGGGCCAGCACCGGGGAGCTGTTTTTT